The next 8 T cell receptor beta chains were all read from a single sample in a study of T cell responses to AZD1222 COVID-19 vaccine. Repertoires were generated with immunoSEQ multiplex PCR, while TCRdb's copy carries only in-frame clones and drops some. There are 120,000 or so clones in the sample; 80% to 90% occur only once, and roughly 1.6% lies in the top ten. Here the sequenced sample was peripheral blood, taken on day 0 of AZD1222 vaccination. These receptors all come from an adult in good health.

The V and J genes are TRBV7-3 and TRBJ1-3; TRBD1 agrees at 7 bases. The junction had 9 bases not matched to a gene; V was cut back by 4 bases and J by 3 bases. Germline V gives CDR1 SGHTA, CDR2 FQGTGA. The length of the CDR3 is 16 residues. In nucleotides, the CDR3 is TGTGCCAGCAGCTCCCAGGGGGGCTCTTATGGAAACACCATATATTTT. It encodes CASSSQGGSYGNTIYF.

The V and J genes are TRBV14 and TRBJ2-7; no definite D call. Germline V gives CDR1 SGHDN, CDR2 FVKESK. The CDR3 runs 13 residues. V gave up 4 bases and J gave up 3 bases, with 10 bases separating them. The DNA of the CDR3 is TGTGCCAGCAGCCGGGCAGCCTACTACGAGCAGTACTTC. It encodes CASSRAAYYEQYF.

The CDR3 bases are TGTGCCAGTAGTAGCACAGGGGGCGCGTACACTGAAGCTTTCTTT. This sequence encodes CASSSTGGAYTEAFF. V and J are TRBV19 and TRBJ1-1, with TRBD1 identical over 9 bases. CDR1 LNHDA and CDR2 SQIVND come from the germline V gene (reference sequence). The J segment lost 3 bases and the V segment lost 4 bases, leaving 6 bases of the junction unmatched. This CDR3 spans 15 amino acids.

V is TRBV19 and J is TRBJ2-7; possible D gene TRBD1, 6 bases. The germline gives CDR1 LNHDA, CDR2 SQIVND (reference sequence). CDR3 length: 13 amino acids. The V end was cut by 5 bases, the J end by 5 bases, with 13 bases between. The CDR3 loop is CASSPSDRHEQYF. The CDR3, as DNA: TGTGCCAGTAGTCCGTCGGACAGACACGAGCAGTACTTC.

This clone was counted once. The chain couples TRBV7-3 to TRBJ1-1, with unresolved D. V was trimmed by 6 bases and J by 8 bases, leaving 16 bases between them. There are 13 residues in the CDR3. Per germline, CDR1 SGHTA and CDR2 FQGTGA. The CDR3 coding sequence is TGTGCCAGCAGTCCCGCTAGACGGCCCGAAGCTTTCTTT. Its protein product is CASSPARRPEAFF.

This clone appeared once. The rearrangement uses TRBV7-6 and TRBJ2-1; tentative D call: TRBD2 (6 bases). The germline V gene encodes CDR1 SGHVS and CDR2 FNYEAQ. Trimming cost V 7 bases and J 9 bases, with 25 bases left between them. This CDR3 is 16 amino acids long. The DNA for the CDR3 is TGTGCCAGCAAGCGGGCCGCCCAATCGTTTACTGGTGAGCAGTTCTTC. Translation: CASKRAAQSFTGEQFF.

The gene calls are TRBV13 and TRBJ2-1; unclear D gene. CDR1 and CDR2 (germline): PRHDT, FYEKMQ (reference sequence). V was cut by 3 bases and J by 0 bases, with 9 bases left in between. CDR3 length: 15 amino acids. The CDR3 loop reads CASSFSSSSYNEQFF. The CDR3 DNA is TGTGCCAGCAGCTTTTCCTCGAGCTCCTACAATGAGCAGTTCTTC.

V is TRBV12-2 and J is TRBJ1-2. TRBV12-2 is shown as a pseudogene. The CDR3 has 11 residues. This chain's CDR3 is CASRWFGGYTF. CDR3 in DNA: TGTGCAAGTCGCTGGTTTGGAGGCTACACCTTC.